This TCR beta chain was profiled in a study of Ad26.COV2.S vaccination and SARS-CoV-2 variants. From germline, CDR1 is SGHTA and CDR2 FQGNSA. This CDR3 region has 12 residues. Trimming left V 3 bases short and J 1 base short, with 4 bases between. The treatment: roughly 20 received Ad26.COV2.S at low or high dose, single or two shots; a few received placebo; per-sample allocation not given. Samples came from day 63 after the first vaccine or placebo injection. This clone was found once. At the DNA level, this CDR3 is encoded by other sequences in the same sample as well. Produced via immunoSEQ multiplex PCR; TCRdb's table is partial and in-frame only. This table has fewer than 800,000 clones, around 92% appearing once.

The chain links TRBV7-2 to TRBJ2-7; D gene ambiguous. The specimen comprised peripheral blood, sampled in a trial of Ad26.COV2.S vaccine versus placebo. The receptor was isolated from a person aged 18-65 years who received the Ad26.COV2.S COVID-19 vaccine or a placebo. As DNA, the CDR3 is TGTGCCAGCAGCTTGGGTTCCTACGAGCAGTACTTC. Translated: CASSLGSYEQYF.